This TCR beta chain stems from a study of T cells in Graves' hyperthyroidism and ophthalmopathy (dated by TCRdb to between 2018 and 2020). The study in broad terms: Peripheral blood samples were taken at the time of initial diagnosis, prior to any treatment. After blood sampling, hyperthyroidism patients were treated with methimazole at a starting dose of 30 mg daily, and ophthalmopathy patients were treated with high-dose intravenous methylprednisolone. For training and testing, the 110 or so patients in the discovery cohort were randomly divided in a 7:3 ratio. The study also compared thyroid tissue and blood T-cell repertoires from roughly six Graves' hyperthyroidism patients. TCR Vbeta CDR3 sequencing of 120 to 150 peripheral blood samples (roughly 41 ophthalmopathy, about 74 hyperthyroidism and about 17 progressor patients) is reported in the paper. A discovery cohort of around 100 patients, about 40 with Graves' ophthalmopathy and 55 to 65 with stable Graves' hyperthyroidism, was used to find distinguishing TCR V-J signatures. Whether ophthalmopathy could be predicted prospectively was tested in an independent validation cohort made up of some 20 hyperthyroidism patients plus 17 patients who later progressed to ophthalmopathy. Here is what the overall study found, with its caveats: No statistical method was used to fix the sample size in advance, and group allocation was not hidden from the investigators. During validation, the model predicted progression to ophthalmopathy a median of about 6.3 months ahead of onset, with approximately 71% sensitivity and about 75% specificity. Blood samples also contained most of the expanded thyroid clonotypes (frequency above 0.001), which suggests that blood repertoires may reflect thyroid immune responses. A 13 V-J signature model separated ophthalmopathy from stable hyperthyroidism, with approximately 87% sensitivity and 81% to 83% specificity in cross-validation and 80%/75% in testing.

Amplification of TCR beta CDR3 regions was carried out from RNA transcripts. A first-round RT-PCR of the TCR CDR3 used the HTBI primer set with the Qiagen OneStep RT-PCR kit. The libraries were constructed in a second round of multiplex PCR and then size-selected and purified. Sequencing of the libraries was done on an Illumina HiSeq2000 using paired-end 100 bp reads. For the original study's pipeline: SOAPnuke was used to process the raw data, removing reads that contained adapters or uncalled bases, had a mean Phred below 15, or lacked an exact match to the constant primer or identifier. High-quality paired reads were merged with COPE v1.2.5, and unique nucleotide sequences were defined as clonotypes. MiTCR v1.1 was used to align the clonotypes against IMGT TRBV, TRBD and TRBJ reference segments. Analysis was restricted to V-J combinations with a frequency above 0.0001, which covered roughly 99% of repertoires. A TCS score was defined as the ratio of F50 (clonal expansion) to E x V (chaos), with BLOSUM62-based TCRdist applied between CDR3 peptides within each V-J. Welch's t-statistics and random forest reduced around 550 V-J features to 10 to 15, which were used in a naive Bayes classifier (R e1071). The public reads were quality trimmed at Q25 with fastp and then assembled into clones with MiXCR by TCRdb, keeping productive beta chains. Each CDR3 protein gets just one entry, which takes the most common genes and DNA from the rows behind it. Clone size and V and J calls follow TCRdb, not the original study. The sample table contains approximately 720,000 distinct CDR3 sequences; only one count was recorded for around a sixth of them. Of the sample, roughly 17% is held by the ten largest clones.

With regard to this clonotype: Its antigen is still unknown. No clone much larger than this one lies a single base away; base qualities are absent.

The hyperthyroidism patients were between 18 and 65 years old and newly diagnosed, with a disease duration of less than 2 months. Exclusion was applied to patients with uncontrolled infections, other autoimmune diseases, pregnancy or lactation. Diagnoses relied on clinical symptoms, serum thyroxine and TRAb, thyroid ultrasound and orbital computed tomography. Blood from progressor patients was drawn when they were first diagnosed with hyperthyroidism, before any ophthalmopathy symptoms appeared. Ficoll-Paque density gradient centrifugation was used to isolate PBMCs from about 10 ml of fresh peripheral blood. Patients classed as progressors first received a Graves' hyperthyroidism diagnosis and then went on to develop ophthalmopathy during follow-up. Total RNA was extracted with Trizol reagent, and quality was checked on an Agilent 2100 Bioanalyzer. According to the germline V gene, CDR1 reads SGDLS and CDR2 reads YYNGEE. From the cysteine up to the phenylalanine, the CDR3 has a length of 17 residues. Just the 51-base CDR3 DNA is kept, in frame starting at base 1. Relative to germline, V is 2 bases shorter and J is 0 bases shorter, with 12 bases between their ends.

Rearrangement joined TRBV9 to TRBJ2-6, with a weak D call of TRBD2 (6 bases match). The sequencing sample was made of blood. The clonotype originates from a woman in her forties or fifties with Graves' hyperthyroidism that later progressed to Graves' ophthalmopathy. In nucleotide form, the sequence is TGTGCCAGCAGCGTCGGAGGAGGGCGCTCTGGGGCCAACGTCCTGACTTTC. This sequence encodes CASSVGGGRSGANVLTF. Outside the CDR3, residues come from the reference TRBV9 and TRBJ2-6 proteins, so the full variable domain is: DSGVTQTPKHLITATGQRVTLRCSPRSGDLSVYWYQQSLDQGLQFLIQYYNGEERAKGNILERFSAQQFPDLHSELNLSSLELGDSALYFCASSVGGGRSGANVLTFGAGSRLTVL.